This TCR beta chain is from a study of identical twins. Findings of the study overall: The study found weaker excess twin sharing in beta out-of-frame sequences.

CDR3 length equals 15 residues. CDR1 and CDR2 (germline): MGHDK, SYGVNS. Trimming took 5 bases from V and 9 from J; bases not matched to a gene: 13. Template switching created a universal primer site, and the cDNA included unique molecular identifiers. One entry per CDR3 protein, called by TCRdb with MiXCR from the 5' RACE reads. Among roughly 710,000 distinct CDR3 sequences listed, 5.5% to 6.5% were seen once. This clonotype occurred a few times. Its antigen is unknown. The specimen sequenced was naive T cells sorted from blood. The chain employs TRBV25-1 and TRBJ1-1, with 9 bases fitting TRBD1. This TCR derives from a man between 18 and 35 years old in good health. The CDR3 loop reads CASSIWDRDTVKAFF. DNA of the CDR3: TGTGCCAGCAGTATATGGGACAGGGATACCGTCAAAGCTTTCTTT. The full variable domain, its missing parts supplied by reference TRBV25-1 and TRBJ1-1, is EADIYQTPRYLVIGTGKKITLECSQTMGHDKMYWYQQDPGMELHLIHYSYGVNSTEKGDLSSESTVSRIRTEHFPLTLESARPSHTSQYLCASSIWDRDTVKAFFGQGTRLTVV.